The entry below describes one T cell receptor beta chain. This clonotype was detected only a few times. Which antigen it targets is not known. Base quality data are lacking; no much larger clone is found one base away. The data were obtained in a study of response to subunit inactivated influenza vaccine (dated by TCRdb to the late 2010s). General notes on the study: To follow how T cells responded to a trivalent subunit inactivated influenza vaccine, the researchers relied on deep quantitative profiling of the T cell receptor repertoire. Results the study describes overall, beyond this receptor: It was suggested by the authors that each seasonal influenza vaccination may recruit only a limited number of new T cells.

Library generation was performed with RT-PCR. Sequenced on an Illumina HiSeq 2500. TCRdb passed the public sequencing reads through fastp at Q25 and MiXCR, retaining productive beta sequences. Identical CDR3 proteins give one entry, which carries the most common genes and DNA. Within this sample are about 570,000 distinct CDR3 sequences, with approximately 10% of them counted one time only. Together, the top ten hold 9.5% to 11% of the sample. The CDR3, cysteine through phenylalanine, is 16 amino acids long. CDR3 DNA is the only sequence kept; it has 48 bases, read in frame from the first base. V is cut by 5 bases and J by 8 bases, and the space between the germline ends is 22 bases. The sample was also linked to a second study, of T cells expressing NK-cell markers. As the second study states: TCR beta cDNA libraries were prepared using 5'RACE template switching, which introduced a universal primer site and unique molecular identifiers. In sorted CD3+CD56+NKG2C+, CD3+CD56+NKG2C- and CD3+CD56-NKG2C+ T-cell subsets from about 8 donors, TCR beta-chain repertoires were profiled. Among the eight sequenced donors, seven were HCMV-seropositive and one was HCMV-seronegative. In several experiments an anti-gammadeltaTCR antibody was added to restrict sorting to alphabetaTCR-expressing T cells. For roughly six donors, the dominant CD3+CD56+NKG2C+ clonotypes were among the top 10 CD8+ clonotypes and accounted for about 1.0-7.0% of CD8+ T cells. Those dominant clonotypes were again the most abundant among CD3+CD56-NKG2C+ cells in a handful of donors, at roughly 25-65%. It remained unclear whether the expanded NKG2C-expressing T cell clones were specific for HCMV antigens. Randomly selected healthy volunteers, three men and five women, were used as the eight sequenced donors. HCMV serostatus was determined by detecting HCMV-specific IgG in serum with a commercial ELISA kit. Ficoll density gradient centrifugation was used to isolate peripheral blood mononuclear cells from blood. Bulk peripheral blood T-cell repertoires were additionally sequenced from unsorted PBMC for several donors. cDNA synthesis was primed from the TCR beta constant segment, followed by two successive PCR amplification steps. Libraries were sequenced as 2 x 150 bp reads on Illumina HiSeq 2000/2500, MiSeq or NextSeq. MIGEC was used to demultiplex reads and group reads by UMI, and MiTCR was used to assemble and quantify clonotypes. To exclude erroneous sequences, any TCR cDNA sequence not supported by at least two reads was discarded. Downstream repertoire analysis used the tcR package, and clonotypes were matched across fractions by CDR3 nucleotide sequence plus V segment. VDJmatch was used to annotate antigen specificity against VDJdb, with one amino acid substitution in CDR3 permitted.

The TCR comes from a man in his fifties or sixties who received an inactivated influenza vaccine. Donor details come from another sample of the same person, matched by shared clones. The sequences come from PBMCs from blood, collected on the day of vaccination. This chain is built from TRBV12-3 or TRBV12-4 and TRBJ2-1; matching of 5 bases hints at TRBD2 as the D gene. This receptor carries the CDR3 CASSASPGRGTDEQFF. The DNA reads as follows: TGTGCCAGCAGTGCCTCTCCAGGACGGGGAACCGATGAGCAGTTCTTC.